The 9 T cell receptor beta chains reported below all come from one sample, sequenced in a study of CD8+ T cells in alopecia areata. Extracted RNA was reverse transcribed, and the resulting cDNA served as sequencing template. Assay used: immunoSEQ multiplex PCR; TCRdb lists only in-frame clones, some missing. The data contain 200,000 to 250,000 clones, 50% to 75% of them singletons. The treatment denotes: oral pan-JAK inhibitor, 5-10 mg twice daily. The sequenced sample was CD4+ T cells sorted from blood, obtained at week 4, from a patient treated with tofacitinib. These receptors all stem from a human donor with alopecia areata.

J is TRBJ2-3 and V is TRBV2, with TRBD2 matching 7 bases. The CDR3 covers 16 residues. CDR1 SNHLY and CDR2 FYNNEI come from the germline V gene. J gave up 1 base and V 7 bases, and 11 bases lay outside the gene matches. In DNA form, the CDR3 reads TGTGCCAGCACCAAGGAGGCGGGAGCGCGCACAGATACGCAGTATTTT. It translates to CASTKEAGARTDTQYF.

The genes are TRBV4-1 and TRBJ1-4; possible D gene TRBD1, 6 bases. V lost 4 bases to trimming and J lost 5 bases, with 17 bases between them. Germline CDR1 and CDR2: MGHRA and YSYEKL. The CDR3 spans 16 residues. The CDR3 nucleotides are TGCGCCAGCAGCCTAGAGAGACAGGAGGGGAATGAAAAACTGTTTTTT. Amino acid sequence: CASSLERQEGNEKLFF.

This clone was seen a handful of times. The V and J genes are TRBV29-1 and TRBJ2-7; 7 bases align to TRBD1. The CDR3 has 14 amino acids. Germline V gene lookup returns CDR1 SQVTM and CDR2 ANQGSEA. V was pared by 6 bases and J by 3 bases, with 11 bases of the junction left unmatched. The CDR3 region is CSVLIRDRRYEQYF. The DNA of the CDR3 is TGCAGCGTCCTTATCCGGGACAGACGCTACGAGCAGTACTTC.

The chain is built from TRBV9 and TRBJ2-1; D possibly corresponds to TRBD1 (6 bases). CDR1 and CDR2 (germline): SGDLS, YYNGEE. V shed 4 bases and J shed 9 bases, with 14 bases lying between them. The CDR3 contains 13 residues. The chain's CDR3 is CASSYTGIGEQFF. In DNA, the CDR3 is TGTGCCAGCAGCTATACAGGGATAGGTGAGCAGTTCTTC.

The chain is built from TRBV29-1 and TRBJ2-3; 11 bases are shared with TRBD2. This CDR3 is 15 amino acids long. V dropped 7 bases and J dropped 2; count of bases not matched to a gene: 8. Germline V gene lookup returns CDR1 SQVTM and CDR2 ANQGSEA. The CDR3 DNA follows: TGCAGCGGGACCGCTAGCGGGGGGAACACAGATACGCAGTATTTT. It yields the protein CSGTASGGNTDTQYF.

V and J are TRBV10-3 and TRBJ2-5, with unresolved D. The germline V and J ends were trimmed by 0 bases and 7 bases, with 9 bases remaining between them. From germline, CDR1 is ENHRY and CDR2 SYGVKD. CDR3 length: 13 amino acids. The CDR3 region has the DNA TGTGCCATCAGTGAGTCCAGCTCACCGACCCAGTACTTC. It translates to CAISESSSPTQYF.

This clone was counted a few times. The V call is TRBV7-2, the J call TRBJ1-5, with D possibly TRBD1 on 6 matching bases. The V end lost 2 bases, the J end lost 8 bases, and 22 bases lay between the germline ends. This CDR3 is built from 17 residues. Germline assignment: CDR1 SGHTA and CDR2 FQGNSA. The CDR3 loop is CASSLSATGSGAKPQHF. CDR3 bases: TGTGCCAGCAGCTTAAGTGCTACAGGGAGCGGGGCAAAGCCCCAGCATTTT.

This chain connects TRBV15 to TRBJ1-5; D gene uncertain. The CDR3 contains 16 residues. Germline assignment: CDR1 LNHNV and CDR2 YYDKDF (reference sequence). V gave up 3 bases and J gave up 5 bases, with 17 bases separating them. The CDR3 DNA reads TGTGCCACCAGCAGGGCGCGGACGGGTGCGCATCAGCCCCAGCATTTT. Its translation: CATSRARTGAHQPQHF.

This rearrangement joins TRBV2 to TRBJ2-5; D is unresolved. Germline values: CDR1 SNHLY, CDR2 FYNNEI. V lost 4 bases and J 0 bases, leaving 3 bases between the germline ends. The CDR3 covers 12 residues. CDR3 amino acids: CASSVYQETQYF. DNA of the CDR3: TGTGCCAGCAGTGTGTACCAAGAGACCCAGTACTTC.